The sequence of this TCR beta chain was determined in a study of T-cell memory formation after mild COVID-19. A remark on this clonotype: Its cognate antigen is unknown.

TCR alpha and TCR beta cDNA libraries carrying sample barcodes and UMIs were produced by 5'RACE using constant-segment primers. A single record per CDR3 protein comes from TCRdb applying MiXCR to the 5' RACE reads. The sample consists of 130,000 to 150,000 distinct CDR3 sequences, 5.5% to 7% of them appearing once. Whole-study results and caveats: Largely, contracting CD4+ clones fell within CM and EM, and contracting CD8+ clones within EMRA. Clones contracting day 15 to 85 were balanced CD4/CD8; later expanders leaned CD4+. Some SARS-CoV-2-responding clones were already detected in memory before infection.

Trimming cost V 6 bases and J 0 bases; bases outside gene matches: 2. This CDR3 has 14 amino acids. Per the germline V gene, CDR1 is SQVTM and CDR2 is ANQGSEA. The sample was PBMCs or a T cell subset sorted from them (not recorded which). The origin of this receptor is an adult woman who had mild COVID-19 (a few samples of this study predate the infection). Cell type and time point are not known. The rearrangement links TRBV29-1 to TRBJ2-1, with 10 bases matching TRBD1. CDR3 region: CSVGTGASYNEQFF. The CDR3 DNA sequence: TGCAGCGTCGGGACAGGGGCCTCCTACAATGAGCAGTTCTTC.